One and the same sample provided the 9 T cell receptor beta chains below, sequenced in a study of identical twins' blood T cells. TCRdb re-derived calls from the 5' RACE reads in MiXCR, one entry per CDR3 protein. The table lists 400,000 or so distinct CDR3 sequences, 28% of them singletons. Sequenced input: PBMCs. Every receptor here comes from a woman between 18 and 50 years old in good health.

The sample holds a few counts of this clonotype. This chain connects TRBV19 to TRBJ2-6; D ambiguous. The CDR3 consists of 15 residues. The germline V gene has CDR1 LNHDA and CDR2 SQIVND (reference sequence). Trimming stripped 1 base from V and 1 base from J, with 5 bases between. In nucleotides, the CDR3 is TGTGCCAGTAGTATAGGTGGATCTGGGGCCAACGTCCTGACTTTC. Its translation: CASSIGGSGANVLTF.

This chain uses TRBV4-2 with TRBJ2-3; D unclear. The CDR3 is 13 amino acids. Germline V lookup: CDR1 LGHNA, CDR2 YNFKEQ. The V end lost 0 bases, the J end lost 4 bases, and 5 bases lay between the germline ends. The CDR3 loop reads CASSQDLADTQYF. The CDR3 DNA reads as TGTGCCAGCAGCCAAGACCTAGCAGATACGCAGTATTTT.

The rearrangement links TRBV29-1 to TRBJ1-1; 8 nucleotides align to TRBD1. The junction had 8 bases not matched to a gene; V was cut back by 4 bases and J by 4 bases. This CDR3 region has 14 residues. Germline CDR1 and CDR2: SQVTM and ANQGSEA. CDR3 DNA sequence: TGCAGCGTTGTCAGGGGGCCGAGGGGCACTGAAGCTTTCTTT. It codes for CSVVRGPRGTEAFF.

CDR3 residues: CASSLQGSVRLFF. CDR3 in DNA: TGTGCCAGCAGTTTACAAGGGTCGGTAAGGTTGTTTTTT. V is TRBV12-3 or TRBV12-4 and J is TRBJ1-4, with D uncertain. This CDR3 region has 13 residues. V lost 2 bases, J lost 15 bases, and 16 bases lay in between.

The V gene is TRBV20-1, the J gene TRBJ1-3; D not resolved. V was trimmed by 0 bases and J by 2 bases, leaving 8 bases between them. The CDR3 runs to 14 residues. The germline V gene encodes CDR1 DFQATT and CDR2 SNEGSKA (reference sequence). DNA for the CDR3: TGCAGTGCTAGAGATGCGATGACTGGAAACACCATATATTTT. Translation: CSARDAMTGNTIYF.

There are a few counts of this clonotype. The chain uses TRBV13 and TRBJ2-5, with TRBD2 matching over 7 bases. Germline V gene data show CDR1 as PRHDT and CDR2 as FYEKMQ (reference sequence). The CDR3 covers 12 residues. V was clipped by 7 bases and J by 4 bases; unmatched bases: 3. The CDR3 region is CASTGGTETQYF. For the CDR3, the DNA is TGTGCCAGCACCGGGGGGACAGAGACCCAGTACTTC.

This clonotype was detected only a few times. This chain links TRBV20-1 with TRBJ2-7; maybe TRBD2 (6 bases). The CDR3 is 16 amino acids. The germline CDR1 and CDR2 sequences are DFQATT and SNEGSKA (reference sequence). V was pared by 3 bases and J by 2 bases, with 20 bases between. The CDR3 nucleotides are TGCAGTGCTAGCAAACGGGACTCACCAAAACCCTACGAGCAGTACTTC. Protein: CSASKRDSPKPYEQYF.

This clonotype was seen more than once but under ten times. The chain joins TRBV6-5 to TRBJ2-1; TRBD2 matches at 8 bases. The ends lost 6 bases at V and 14 bases at J; junction bases unmatched: 18. The V gene's germline CDR1 is MNHEY and CDR2 SVGAGI. The CDR3 consists of 15 residues. The CDR3 region is CASSRTGTSGKEEFF. In nucleotides, the CDR3 is TGTGCCAGCAGCCGGACCGGGACTAGTGGTAAAGAGGAGTTCTTC.

This clonotype was counted between two and nine times. This chain joins TRBV11-2 and TRBJ2-1; D is perhaps TRBD2 (6 bases). CDR1 and CDR2 from the germline V gene are SGHAT and FQNNGV. The CDR3 covers 14 residues. The ends were cut back, 1 base at V and 6 bases at J, with 10 bases in the middle. The CDR3, as DNA: TGTGCCAGCAGCTTAGTGTCTAGCGTCAATGAGCAGTTCTTC. Its protein is CASSLVSSVNEQFF.